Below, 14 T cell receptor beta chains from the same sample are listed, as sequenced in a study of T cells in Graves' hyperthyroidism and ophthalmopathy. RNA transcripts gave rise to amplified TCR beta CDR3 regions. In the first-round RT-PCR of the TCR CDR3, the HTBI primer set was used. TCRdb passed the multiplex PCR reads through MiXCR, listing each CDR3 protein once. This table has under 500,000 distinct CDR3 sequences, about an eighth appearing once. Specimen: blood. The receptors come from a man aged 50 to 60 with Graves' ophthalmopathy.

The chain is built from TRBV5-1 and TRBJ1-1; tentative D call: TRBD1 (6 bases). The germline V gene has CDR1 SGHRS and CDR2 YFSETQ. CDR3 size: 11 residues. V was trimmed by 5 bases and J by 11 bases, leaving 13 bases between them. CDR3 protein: CASRSDRRAFF. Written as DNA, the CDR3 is TGCGCCAGCAGAAGTGACAGGAGGGCTTTCTTT.

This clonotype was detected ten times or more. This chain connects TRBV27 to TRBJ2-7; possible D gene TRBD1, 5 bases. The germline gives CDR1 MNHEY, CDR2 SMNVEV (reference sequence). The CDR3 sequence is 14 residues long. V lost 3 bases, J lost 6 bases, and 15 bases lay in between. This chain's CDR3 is CASSFQGTSGEQYF. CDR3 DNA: TGTGCCAGCAGTTTTCAGGGTACTTCCGGCGAGCAGTACTTC.

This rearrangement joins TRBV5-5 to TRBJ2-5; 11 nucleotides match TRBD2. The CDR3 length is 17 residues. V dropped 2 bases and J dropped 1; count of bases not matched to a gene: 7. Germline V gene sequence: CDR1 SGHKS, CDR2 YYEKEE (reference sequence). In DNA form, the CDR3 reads TGTGCCAGCAGCTTAAGACTAGCGGGGACCCCCCAAGAGACCCAGTACTTC. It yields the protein CASSLRLAGTPQETQYF.

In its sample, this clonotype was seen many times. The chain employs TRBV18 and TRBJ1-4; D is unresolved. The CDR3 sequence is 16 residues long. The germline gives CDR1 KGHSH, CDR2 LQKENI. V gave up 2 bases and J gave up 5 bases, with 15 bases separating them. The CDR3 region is CASSPYVTSDNEKLFF. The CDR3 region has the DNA TGTGCCAGCTCACCATATGTTACCAGCGACAATGAAAAACTGTTTTTT.

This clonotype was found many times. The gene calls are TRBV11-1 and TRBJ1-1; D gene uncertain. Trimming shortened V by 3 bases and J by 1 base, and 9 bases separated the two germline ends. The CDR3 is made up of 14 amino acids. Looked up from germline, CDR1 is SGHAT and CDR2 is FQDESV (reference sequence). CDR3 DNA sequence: TGTGCCAGCAGCTTTGAGGATGGGAACACTGAAGCTTTCTTT. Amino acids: CASSFEDGNTEAFF.

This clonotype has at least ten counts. The CDR3 DNA follows: TGTGCCAGCAGTTTGACAGCTAGCGGGAGGAGGAACGAGCAGTACTTC. Encoded protein: CASSLTASGRRNEQYF. The chain joins TRBV3-1 to TRBJ2-7; 11 bases are a match to TRBD2. The CDR3 totals 16 residues. The germline CDR1 and CDR2 sequences are LGHDT and YNNKEL (reference sequence). J was trimmed by 5 bases and V by 6 bases; bases with no gene match: 12.

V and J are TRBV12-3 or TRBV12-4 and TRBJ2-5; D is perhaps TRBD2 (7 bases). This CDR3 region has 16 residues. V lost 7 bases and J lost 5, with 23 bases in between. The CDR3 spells CASTKGGSGVLETQYF. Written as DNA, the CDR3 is TGTGCCAGCACGAAGGGGGGGTCAGGGGTATTGGAGACCCAGTACTTC.

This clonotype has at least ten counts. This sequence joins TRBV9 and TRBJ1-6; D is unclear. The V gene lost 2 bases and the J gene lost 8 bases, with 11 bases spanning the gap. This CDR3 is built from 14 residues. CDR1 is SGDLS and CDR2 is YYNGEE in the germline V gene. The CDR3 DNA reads TGTGCCAGCAGCGTTGGGGTAGGAGATTCACCCCTCCACTTT. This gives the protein CASSVGVGDSPLHF.

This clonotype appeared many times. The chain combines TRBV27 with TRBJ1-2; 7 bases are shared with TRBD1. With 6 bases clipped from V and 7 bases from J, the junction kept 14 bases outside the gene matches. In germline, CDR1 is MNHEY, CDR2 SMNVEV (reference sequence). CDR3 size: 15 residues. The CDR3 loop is CASSHHLAGGIGYTF. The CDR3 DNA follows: TGTGCCAGCAGCCATCACTTAGCAGGGGGGATTGGCTACACCTTC.

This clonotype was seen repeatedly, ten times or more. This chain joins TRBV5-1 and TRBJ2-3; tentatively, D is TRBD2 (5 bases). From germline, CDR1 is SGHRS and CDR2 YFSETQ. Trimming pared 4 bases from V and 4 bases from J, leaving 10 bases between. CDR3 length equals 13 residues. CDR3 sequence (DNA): TGCGCCAGCAGCCACGGACTCGCAGATACGCAGTATTTT. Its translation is CASSHGLADTQYF.

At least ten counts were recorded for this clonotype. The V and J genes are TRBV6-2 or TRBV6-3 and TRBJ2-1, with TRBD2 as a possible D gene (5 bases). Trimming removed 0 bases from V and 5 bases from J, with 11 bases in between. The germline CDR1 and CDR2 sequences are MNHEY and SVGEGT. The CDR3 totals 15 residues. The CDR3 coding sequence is TGTGCCAGCAGTTACTCGATCCGAGGGAACAATGAGCAGTTCTTC. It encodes CASSYSIRGNNEQFF.

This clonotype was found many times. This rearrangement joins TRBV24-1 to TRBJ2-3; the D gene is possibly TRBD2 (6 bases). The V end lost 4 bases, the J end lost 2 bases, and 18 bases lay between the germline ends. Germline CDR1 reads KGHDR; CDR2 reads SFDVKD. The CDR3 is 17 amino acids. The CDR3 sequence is CATSEPPRLAPTDTQYF. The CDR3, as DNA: TGTGCCACCAGTGAACCCCCCAGGCTAGCGCCCACAGATACGCAGTATTTT.

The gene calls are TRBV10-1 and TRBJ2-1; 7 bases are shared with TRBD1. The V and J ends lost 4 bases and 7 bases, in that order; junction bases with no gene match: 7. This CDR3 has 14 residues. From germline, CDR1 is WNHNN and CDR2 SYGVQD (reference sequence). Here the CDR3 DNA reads TGCGCCAGCAGTGGCATAGGCAGGGGGAATGAGCAGTTCTTC. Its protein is CASSGIGRGNEQFF.

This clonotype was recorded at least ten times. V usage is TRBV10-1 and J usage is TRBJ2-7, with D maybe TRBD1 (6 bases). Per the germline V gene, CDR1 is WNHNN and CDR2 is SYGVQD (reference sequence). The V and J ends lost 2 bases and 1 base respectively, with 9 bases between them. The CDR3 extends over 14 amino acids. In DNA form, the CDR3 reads TGCGCCAGCAGTGAGAGGGGACAATCCTACGAGCAGTACTTC. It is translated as CASSERGQSYEQYF.